Shown below are 11 T cell receptor beta chains from a single sample sequenced in a study of blood T cell repertoires in COVID-19. Generated by immunoSEQ multiplex PCR, the TCRdb table keeps only in-frame clones and is missing some. This table holds 230,000 or so clones, 70% to 90% found once. Material for sequencing was PBMCs or T cells enriched from blood (not recorded which). These receptors were obtained from a woman in her thirties or forties with acute COVID-19.

This clone was picked up a small number of times. V gene TRBV4-3 combines with J gene TRBJ1-2; TRBD1 is a possible D gene (6 bases). V shed 0 bases and J shed 4 bases, with 15 bases lying between them. Germline CDR1 and CDR2: LGHNA and YSLEER. CDR3 size: 16 residues. The CDR3, as DNA: TGCGCCAGCAGCCAAGATCTTACGGGGGGCGCCTATGGCTACACCTTC. Translating it yields CASSQDLTGGAYGYTF.

The chain combines TRBV19 with TRBJ2-7; TRBD1 matches 7 bases. V gave up 9 bases and J gave up 1 base; unmatched junction bases: 6. Germline V gene data show CDR1 as LNHDA and CDR2 as SQIVND (reference sequence). The CDR3 is 13 residues long. The CDR3 loop is CASGAGGSYEQYF. The DNA for the CDR3 is TGTGCCAGCGGTGCAGGGGGTTCCTACGAGCAGTACTTC.

The chain carries TRBV25-1 and TRBJ1-3; D ambiguous. Trimming cost V 0 bases and J 0 bases, with 12 bases left between them. The germline V gene encodes CDR1 MGHDK and CDR2 SYGVNS. The CDR3 runs 17 residues. DNA of the CDR3: TGTGCCAGCAGTGAATACCCTGACTTAAGCTCTGGAAACACCATATATTTT. The encoded protein is CASSEYPDLSSGNTIYF.

The chain uses TRBV6-5 and TRBJ2-1, with 9 bases that match TRBD2. V trimming: 0 bases; J trimming: 4 bases; junction bases outside the gene matches: 4. The CDR3 runs 16 residues. The germline V gene encodes CDR1 MNHEY and CDR2 SVGAGI. CDR3 protein: CASSYSAGGGYNEQFF. CDR3 DNA: TGTGCCAGCAGTTACTCGGCGGGAGGGGGGTACAATGAGCAGTTCTTC.

The chain has TRBV10-2 and TRBJ2-1; D gene unclear. Germline CDR1 and CDR2: WSHSY and SAAADI. The ends were cut back, 6 bases at V and 2 bases at J, with 5 bases in the middle. The CDR3 contains 12 residues. CDR3 sequence reads: CASSAAYNEQFF. The CDR3 DNA reads as TGCGCCAGCAGCGCAGCCTACAATGAGCAGTTCTTC.

The V and J genes are TRBV12-1 and TRBJ1-2. TRBV12-1 is flagged as a pseudogene. This CDR3 comprises 13 residues. CDR3 DNA: TGTGCCAGCAGCTTTGAATCCGGGTATGGCTACACCTTC. Its translation: CASSFESGYGYTF.

This chain uses TRBV10-1 with TRBJ2-1; D perhaps matches TRBD2 (6 bases). The V gene's germline CDR1 is WNHNN and CDR2 SYGVQD (reference sequence). The CDR3 runs to 17 residues. Deletions cut 1 base from V and 10 bases from J, with 23 bases between. DNA for the CDR3: TGCGCCAGCAGTGAGTGGACCGGGACTCGGTTATCGGGAGAGCAGTTCTTC. This encodes CASSEWTGTRLSGEQFF.

The chain joins TRBV5-1 to TRBJ2-6, with TRBD1 as a possible D gene (6 bases). Germline CDR1 is SGHRS and CDR2 is YFSETQ. The ends were cut back, 4 bases at V and 1 base at J, with 15 bases in the middle. The CDR3 contains 17 residues. CDR3 protein: CASSVSQGGSGANVLTF. DNA for the CDR3: TGCGCCAGCAGCGTATCACAGGGCGGATCTGGGGCCAACGTCCTGACTTTC.

CDR3 sequence: CASSEGGRGQSGSYEQYF. Written as DNA, the CDR3 is TGCGCCAGCAGTGAGGGTGGCAGGGGGCAGTCAGGGTCCTACGAGCAGTACTTC. V usage is TRBV10-1 and J usage is TRBJ2-7; TRBD1 matches at 8 bases. Trimming removed 2 bases from V and 1 base from J; junction bases left unmatched: 13. The CDR3 contains 18 residues. Germline V gives CDR1 WNHNN, CDR2 SYGVQD (reference sequence).

Turning to this clone: Relative to the germline gene, one junction end is altered; a read error may explain this. V is TRBV19 and J is TRBJ2-1, with D maybe TRBD2 (5 bases). CDR3 size: 17 residues. Germline lookup yields CDR1 LNHDA and CDR2 SQIVND (reference sequence). As DNA, the CDR3 is TGTGCCAGTAGCATAGAAGCAGGACTGAGCTCCTACAATGAGCAGTTCTTC. This encodes CASSIEAGLSSYNEQFF.

The V call is TRBV7-2, the J call TRBJ2-7, with 7 bases identical to TRBD2. The J call could be wrong; TRBJ2-1 is a better fit for the DNA end. This CDR3 is 16 amino acids long. Per germline, CDR1 SGHTA and CDR2 FQGNSA. CDR3 sequence reads: CASSKYLAGVRNEQFF. Written as DNA, the CDR3 is TGTGCCAGCAGCAAATACCTGGCGGGAGTTAGGAATGAGCAGTTCTTC.